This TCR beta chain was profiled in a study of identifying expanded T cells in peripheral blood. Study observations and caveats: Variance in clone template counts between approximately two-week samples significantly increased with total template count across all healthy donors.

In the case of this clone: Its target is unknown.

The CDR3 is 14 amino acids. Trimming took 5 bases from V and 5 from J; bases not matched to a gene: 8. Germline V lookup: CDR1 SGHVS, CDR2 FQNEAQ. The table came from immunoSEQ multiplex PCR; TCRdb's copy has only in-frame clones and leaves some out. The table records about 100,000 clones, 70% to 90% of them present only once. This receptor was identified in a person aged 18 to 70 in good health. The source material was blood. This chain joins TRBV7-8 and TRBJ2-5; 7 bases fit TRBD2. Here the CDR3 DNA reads TGTGCCAGCAGCCCTAGGGACGGGGGGGAGACCCAGTACTTC. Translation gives CASSPRDGGETQYF.